The rows below give T cell receptor beta chains drawn from one sample of a study of shared clonotypes between healthy human individuals. Only in-frame clones appear in the TCRdb table, and some are missing; sequencing was by immunoSEQ multiplex PCR. The table lists about 980,000 clones, 70% to 85% of them singletons. Sequencing was performed on memory CD4+ T cells sorted from blood. The source of these receptors is a man between 18 and 35 years old in good health. The CDR3 runs from the conserved cysteine through the conserved F or W. A D gene is named only where the DNA matches it firmly. Not all rows give a size; the values are once, few, many and, for expanded clones, a class.

v_call,d_call,j_call,clone_size,cdr3_aa,cdr3_nt
TRBV11-3,-,TRBJ2-5,-,CASSSGREGFQETQYF,TGTGCCAGCAGCTCCGGTCGCGAAGGGTTCCAAGAGACCCAGTACTTC
TRBV5-1,TRBD2,TRBJ2-3,-,CASSWAGLAGAGADTQYF,TGCGCCAGCAGCTGGGCAGGACTAGCGGGAGCAGGCGCAGATACGCAGTATTTT
TRBV29-1,TRBD1,TRBJ2-1,-,CSVAGQGGFF,TGCAGCGTTGCCGGACAGGGCGGTTTCTTC
TRBV18,TRBD1,TRBJ2-2,-,CASSPPGQFGGELFF,TGTGCCAGCTCACCACCGGGACAGTTTGGCGGGGAGCTGTTTTTT
TRBV15,TRBD1,TRBJ1-1,-,CATSRDRAGSPEAFF,TGTGCCACCAGCAGGGACAGGGCTGGGAGTCCTGAAGCTTTCTTT
TRBV6-6,-,TRBJ2-6,many,CASRHAANVLTF,TGTGCCAGCCGCCATGCCGCCAACGTCCTGACTTTC
TRBV13,TRBD2,TRBJ2-5,-,CASSTSGTPQETQYF,TGTGCCAGCAGTACTAGCGGGACACCTCAAGAGACCCAGTACTTC
TRBV18,-,TRBJ1-1,-,CASSPPERLVTEAFF,TGTGCCAGCTCACCACCGGAGCGACTCGTAACTGAAGCTTTCTTT
TRBV7-2,TRBD2,TRBJ2-7,-,CASSLAGLAAYEQYF,TGTGCCAGCAGCTTAGCGGGACTAGCGGCCTACGAGCAGTACTTC
TRBV10-3,-,TRBJ2-1,-,CATKEAQEHEQFF,TGTGCCACCAAAGAAGCGCAGGAACATGAGCAGTTCTTC